This passage covers 12 T cell receptor beta chains from one sample sequenced in a study of OX40 agonist ivuxolimab in advanced cancers. This table comes from immunoSEQ multiplex PCR, and its TCRdb copy is limited to in-frame clones, with some not included. This sample carries around 64,000 clones, roughly 87% of them seen once, and the ten largest clones take 1.3%. Source: CD4+ or CD8+ T cells sorted from blood, taken in a trial of the OX40 agonist ivuxolimab. The receptors were gathered from an adult with an advanced solid tumor such as melanoma, head and neck, liver or kidney cancer.

The V and J genes are TRBV18 and TRBJ2-7; D is uncertain. The germline V gene encodes CDR1 KGHSH and CDR2 LQKENI. The CDR3 contains 15 residues. V was pared by 5 bases and J by 2 bases, with 16 bases between. In DNA form, the CDR3 reads TGTGCCAGCTCAAGTCGGATCGAGAATACCTACGAGCAGTACTTC. Protein product: CASSSRIENTYEQYF.

The CDR3 protein is CASSLQAGAREQFF. CDR3 coding DNA: TGTGCCAGCAGCTTACAAGCGGGAGCTAGGGAGCAGTTCTTC. The chain couples TRBV7-2 to TRBJ2-1; 8 bases map to TRBD2. The V segment lost 2 bases and the J segment 10 bases; nucleotides outside the gene matches: 7. The CDR3 is made up of 14 amino acids. Germline V gene lookup returns CDR1 SGHTA and CDR2 FQGNSA.

This chain links TRBV2 with TRBJ1-5; tentatively, D is TRBD1 (6 bases). V lost 1 base, J lost 8 bases, and 15 bases lay in between. The CDR3 extends over 15 amino acids. CDR1 and CDR2 (germline): SNHLY, FYNNEI. CDR3 amino acids: CASSEGLTGTEPQHF. The DNA for the CDR3 is TGTGCCAGCAGTGAAGGGTTGACAGGAACGGAGCCCCAGCATTTT.

This clone ranks as medium-sized. The chain uses TRBV27 and TRBJ2-7, with D perhaps TRBD2 (5 bases). V was shortened by 5 bases and J by 3 bases, with 17 bases between the two germline ends. Germline V gene data show CDR1 as MNHEY and CDR2 as SMNVEV (reference sequence). This CDR3 has 15 amino acids. The DNA for the CDR3 is TGTGCCAGCAGTGCCCCGGGGAGTTTAAACTACGAGCAGTACTTC. Translating it yields CASSAPGSLNYEQYF.

The J gene is TRBJ1-1, the V gene TRBV7-8; 11 nucleotides match TRBD1. V lost 3 bases and J lost 7; bases outside the gene matches: 7. Per the germline V gene, CDR1 is SGHVS and CDR2 is FQNEAQ. The CDR3 is 15 amino acids. CDR3 region: CASSFGTGGTYEAFF. The DNA of the CDR3 is TGTGCCAGCAGCTTCGGGACAGGGGGTACCTATGAAGCTTTCTTT.

V is TRBV9 and J is TRBJ2-3; 8 positions agree with TRBD2. The V gene end was trimmed by 0 bases and the J gene end by 2 bases; junction bases not matched to a gene: 5. The CDR3 spans 16 residues. Germline CDR1 reads SGDLS; CDR2 reads YYNGEE. CDR3 sequence reads: CASSVEGGGITDTQYF. In DNA form, the CDR3 reads TGTGCCAGCAGCGTAGAGGGCGGGGGGATCACAGATACGCAGTATTTT.

V is TRBV7-2 and J is TRBJ2-5; 9 positions agree with TRBD2. Germline CDR1 reads SGHTA; CDR2 reads FQGNSA. This CDR3 is 16 amino acids long. J was trimmed by 2 bases and V by 2 bases; bases with no gene match: 6. CDR3 nucleotide sequence: TGTGCCAGCAGCTTACTCGGCGGGGGGGTTCAAGAGACCCAGTACTTC. Its translation: CASSLLGGGVQETQYF.

The chain carries TRBV6-5 and TRBJ2-3; 12 nucleotides align to TRBD2. Trimming at V came to 6 bases and at J to 1 base, leaving 2 bases not matched to a gene. This CDR3 comprises 15 residues. In germline, CDR1 is MNHEY, CDR2 SVGAGI. In DNA, the CDR3 is TGTGCCAGCAGGCTAGCGGGGGGGGGCACAGATACGCAGTATTTT. Translation gives CASRLAGGGTDTQYF.

The chain employs TRBV7-2 and TRBJ2-2; D is undetermined. In germline, CDR1 is SGHTA, CDR2 FQGNSA. The CDR3 spans 15 residues. The V gene lost 11 bases and the J gene lost 1 base, with 17 bases spanning the gap. The DNA for the CDR3 is TGTGCCTCCCAGGTGGGGATTGAGAACACCGGGGAGCTGTTTTTT. This translates into CASQVGIENTGELFF.

The V and J genes are TRBV9 and TRBJ2-7; D may match TRBD1 or TRBD2 (6 bases each). V lost 0 bases to trimming and J lost 6 bases, with 19 bases between them. The CDR3 has 16 residues. The germline CDR1 and CDR2 sequences are SGDLS and YYNGEE. CDR3 sequence (DNA): TGTGCCAGCAGCGTAGCGGAGGGGGGCGGTCCGGCCGAGCAGTACTTC. Translating it yields CASSVAEGGGPAEQYF.

The gene calls are TRBV12-5 and TRBJ1-1; TRBD1 matches 8 bases. Trimming removed 8 bases from V and 4 bases from J; junction bases left unmatched: 15. This CDR3 region has 16 residues. Germline assignment: CDR1 LGHNT and CDR2 FRNRAP. DNA of the CDR3: TGTGCTAGTTCGACAGGGGTGGAGAGCAGGGGCACTGAAGCTTTCTTT. This codes for CASSTGVESRGTEAFF.

CDR3 sequence reads: CASRENVGLETQYF. The CDR3 DNA reads TGTGCCAGCAGAGAAAACGTCGGTTTAGAGACCCAGTACTTC. This chain uses TRBV2 with TRBJ2-5; D gene unclear. The V gene's germline CDR1 is SNHLY and CDR2 FYNNEI. The CDR3 length is 14 residues. V shed 6 bases and J shed 4 bases, with 15 bases lying between them.